The TCR beta chain under discussion was sequenced for a study of blood T cells in healthy people across ages. With respect to this clonotype: Its matching antigen is unknown.

Sample-barcoded 5' priming and a J-beta primer mix drove a second PCR of 7 to 11 cycles. TCRdb ran MiXCR on the 5' RACE reads and lists one entry per CDR3 protein. The data contain over 1,200,000 distinct CDR3 sequences, almost 60% of them singletons. Per individual sample, total RNA of at least 5.5 micrograms was extracted. Germline-derived CDR1 and CDR2 are SGHAT and FQNNGV. This CDR3 is built from 15 residues. The ends lost 5 bases at V and 8 bases at J; junction bases unmatched: 11. The study's findings and limits: The fall in TCR beta diversity per million T cells was roughly linear with age.

This sequence was found in a man aged 18 to 29 in good health. The sequencing input was blood. The rearrangement uses TRBV11-2 and TRBJ2-1, with TRBD2 matching over 8 bases. Here the CDR3 DNA reads TGTGCCAGCAGCCCTAGTAGCCTAGCGGGCGATGAGCAGTTCTTC. Encoded protein: CASSPSSLAGDEQFF.